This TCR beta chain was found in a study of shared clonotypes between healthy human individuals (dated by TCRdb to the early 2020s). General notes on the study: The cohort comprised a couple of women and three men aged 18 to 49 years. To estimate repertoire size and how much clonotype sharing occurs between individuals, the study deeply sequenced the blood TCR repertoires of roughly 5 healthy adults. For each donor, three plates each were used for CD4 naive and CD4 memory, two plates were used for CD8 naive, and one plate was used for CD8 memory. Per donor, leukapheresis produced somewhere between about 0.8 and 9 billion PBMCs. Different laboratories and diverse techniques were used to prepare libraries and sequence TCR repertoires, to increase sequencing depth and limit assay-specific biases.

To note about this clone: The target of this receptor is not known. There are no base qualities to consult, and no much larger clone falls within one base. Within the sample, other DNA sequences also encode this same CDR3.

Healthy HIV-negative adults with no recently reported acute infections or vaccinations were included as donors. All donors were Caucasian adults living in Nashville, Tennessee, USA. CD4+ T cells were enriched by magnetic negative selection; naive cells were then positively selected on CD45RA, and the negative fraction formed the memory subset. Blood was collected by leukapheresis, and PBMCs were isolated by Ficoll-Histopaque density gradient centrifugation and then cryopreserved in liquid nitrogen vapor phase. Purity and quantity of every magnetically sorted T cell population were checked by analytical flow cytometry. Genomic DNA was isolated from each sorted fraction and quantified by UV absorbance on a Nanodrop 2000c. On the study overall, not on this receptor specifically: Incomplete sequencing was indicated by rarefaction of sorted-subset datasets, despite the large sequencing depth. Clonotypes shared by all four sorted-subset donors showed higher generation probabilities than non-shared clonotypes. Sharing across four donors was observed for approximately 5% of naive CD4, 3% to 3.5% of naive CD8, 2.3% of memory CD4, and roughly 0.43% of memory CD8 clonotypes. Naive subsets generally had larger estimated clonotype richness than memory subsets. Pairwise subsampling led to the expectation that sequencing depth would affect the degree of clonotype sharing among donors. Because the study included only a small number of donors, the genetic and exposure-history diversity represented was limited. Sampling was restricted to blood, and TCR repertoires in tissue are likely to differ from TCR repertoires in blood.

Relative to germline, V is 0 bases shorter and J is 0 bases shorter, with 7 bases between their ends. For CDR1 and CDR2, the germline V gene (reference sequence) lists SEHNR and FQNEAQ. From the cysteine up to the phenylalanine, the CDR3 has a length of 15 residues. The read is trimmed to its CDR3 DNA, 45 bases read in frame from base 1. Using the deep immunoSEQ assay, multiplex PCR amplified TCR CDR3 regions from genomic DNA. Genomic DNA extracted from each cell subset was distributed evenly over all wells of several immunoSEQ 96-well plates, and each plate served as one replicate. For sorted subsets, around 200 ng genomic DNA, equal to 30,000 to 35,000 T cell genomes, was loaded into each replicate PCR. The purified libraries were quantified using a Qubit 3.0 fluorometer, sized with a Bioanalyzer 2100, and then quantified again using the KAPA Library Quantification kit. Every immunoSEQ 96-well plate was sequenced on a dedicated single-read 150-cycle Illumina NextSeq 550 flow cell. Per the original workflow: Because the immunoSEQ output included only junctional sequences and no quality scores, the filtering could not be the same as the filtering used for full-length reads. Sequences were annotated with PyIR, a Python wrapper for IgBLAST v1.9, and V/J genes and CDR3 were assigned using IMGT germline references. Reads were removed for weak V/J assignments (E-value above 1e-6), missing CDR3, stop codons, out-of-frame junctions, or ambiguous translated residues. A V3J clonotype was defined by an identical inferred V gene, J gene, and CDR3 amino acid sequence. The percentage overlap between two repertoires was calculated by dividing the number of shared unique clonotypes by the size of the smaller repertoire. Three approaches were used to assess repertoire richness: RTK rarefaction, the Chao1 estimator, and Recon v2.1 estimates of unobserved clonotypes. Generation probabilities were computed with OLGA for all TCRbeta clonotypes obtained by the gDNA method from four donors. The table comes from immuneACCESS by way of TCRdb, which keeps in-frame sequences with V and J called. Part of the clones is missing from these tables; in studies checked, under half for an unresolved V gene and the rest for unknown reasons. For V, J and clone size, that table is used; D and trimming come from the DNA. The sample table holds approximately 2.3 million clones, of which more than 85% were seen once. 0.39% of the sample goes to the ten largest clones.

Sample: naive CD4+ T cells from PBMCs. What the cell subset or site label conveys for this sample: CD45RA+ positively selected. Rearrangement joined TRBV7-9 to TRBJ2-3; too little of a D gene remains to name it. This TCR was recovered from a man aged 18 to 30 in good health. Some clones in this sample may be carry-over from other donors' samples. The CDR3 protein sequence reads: CASSLAGPSTDTQYF. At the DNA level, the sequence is TGTGCCAGCAGCTTAGCTGGACCTAGCACAGATACGCAGTATTTT.